This passage covers 12 T cell receptor beta chains from one sample sequenced in a study of identifying expanded T cells in peripheral blood. The table came from immunoSEQ multiplex PCR; TCRdb's copy has only in-frame clones and leaves some out. The profile shows over 100,000 clones, about 87% of them singletons. The sample was blood. The receptors stem from a person aged 18 to 75 in good health.

V gene TRBV19 combines with J gene TRBJ1-5; TRBD1 aligns across 7 bases. This CDR3 spans 17 amino acids. CDR1 is LNHDA and CDR2 is SQIVND in the germline V gene (reference sequence). V lost 7 bases, J lost 0 bases, and 12 bases stayed unmatched. The CDR3 reads CASTPTGTSYSNQPQHF. The CDR3 DNA reads as TGTGCCAGTACCCCGACAGGGACAAGCTATAGCAATCAGCCCCAGCATTTT.

The chain is built from TRBV9 and TRBJ2-7, with D possibly matching TRBD2 (7 bases). The CDR3 contains 15 residues. In germline, CDR1 is SGDLS, CDR2 YYNGEE. V shed 0 bases and J shed 3 bases, with 13 bases lying between them. In DNA form, the CDR3 reads TGTGCCAGCAGCGTAGAGGTGGGGGGGCTCTACGAGCAGTACTTC. This gives the protein CASSVEVGGLYEQYF.

This chain connects TRBV9 to TRBJ2-1; 10 bases agree with TRBD1. The CDR3 contains 19 residues. V lost 3 bases, J lost 5 bases, and 17 bases stayed unmatched. The V gene's germline CDR1 is SGDLS and CDR2 YYNGEE. CDR3 sequence reads: CASSGRFATGGFGNNEQFF. As DNA, the CDR3 is TGTGCCAGCAGCGGGAGGTTCGCGACAGGGGGCTTCGGGAACAATGAGCAGTTCTTC. Combining the CDR3 with reference TRBV9 and TRBJ2-1 gives the whole variable domain DSGVTQTPKHLITATGQRVTLRCSPRSGDLSVYWYQQSLDQGLQFLIQYYNGEERAKGNILERFSAQQFPDLHSELNLSSLELGDSALYFCASSGRFATGGFGNNEQFFGPGTRLTVL.

J is TRBJ2-3 and V is TRBV29-1; TRBD2 agrees at 11 bases. The CDR3 contains 14 residues. Germline lookup yields CDR1 SQVTM and CDR2 ANQGSEA. J gave up 0 bases and V 7 bases, and 3 bases lay outside the gene matches. The CDR3, as DNA: TGCAGCGCCGGGACTAGCGGTAGCACAGATACGCAGTATTTT. This translates into CSAGTSGSTDTQYF.

The V call is TRBV6-5, the J call TRBJ2-1; TRBD2 matches 7 bases. The CDR3 length is 14 residues. Germline V gene sequence: CDR1 MNHEY, CDR2 SVGAGI. After removal of 7 bases from V and 6 bases from J, the junction contained 9 bases not matched to a gene. The CDR3 loop reads CASNSPGGFNEQFF. The CDR3 DNA reads as TGTGCCAGCAATTCACCGGGGGGATTCAATGAGCAGTTCTTC.

The chain recombines TRBV7-2 with TRBJ1-1, with 7 bases matching TRBD1. Germline lookup yields CDR1 SGHTA and CDR2 FQGNSA. CDR3 length equals 15 residues. J lost 3 bases, V lost 4 bases, and 8 bases had no gene match. DNA for the CDR3: TGTGCCAGCAGCTCCCCTCGGACAGGCTACACTGAAGCTTTCTTT. As protein: CASSSPRTGYTEAFF.

The chain has TRBV5-1 and TRBJ1-1; maybe TRBD1 (5 bases). This CDR3 region has 14 residues. The V gene lost 7 bases and the J gene lost 2 bases, with 15 bases spanning the gap. Germline-derived CDR1 and CDR2 are SGHRS and YFSETQ. The DNA for the CDR3 is TGCGCCAGCTACGGGACGGGTCGAAACACTGAAGCTTTCTTT. It yields the protein CASYGTGRNTEAFF.

The gene calls are TRBV5-1 and TRBJ1-1; the match to TRBD1 covers 10 bases. Trimming took 3 bases from V and 1 from J; bases not matched to a gene: 3. Germline V CDR1 and CDR2: SGHRS, YFSETQ. The CDR3 covers 15 residues. The CDR3 region has the DNA TGCGCCAGCAGCTGGGGGACAGGGGCGAACACTGAAGCTTTCTTT. This codes for CASSWGTGANTEAFF.

This rearrangement joins TRBV6-1 to TRBJ1-1, with D uncertain. Germline CDR1 is MNHNS and CDR2 is SASEGT. The V and J ends lost 7 bases and 1 base respectively, with 10 bases between them. The CDR3 sequence is 13 residues long. The CDR3 region is CASIPPTNTEAFF. CDR3 nucleotide sequence: TGTGCCAGCATTCCCCCCACGAACACTGAAGCTTTCTTT.

The rearrangement links TRBV5-4 to TRBJ1-2; 7 positions agree with TRBD1. Germline loops: CDR1 SGHNT, CDR2 YYREEE (reference sequence). The V segment lost 3 bases and the J segment 7 bases; nucleotides outside the gene matches: 9. This CDR3 spans 14 amino acids. Here the CDR3 reads CASSSSTGLPGYTF. The CDR3 DNA reads as TGTGCCAGCAGCTCTTCGACAGGGCTCCCTGGCTACACCTTC.

V usage is TRBV6-5 and J usage is TRBJ2-7; the D is unclear. The V end was cut by 6 bases, the J end by 4 bases, with 10 bases between. Germline loops: CDR1 MNHEY, CDR2 SVGAGI. The CDR3 totals 12 residues. CDR3 DNA: TGTGCCAGCAGCCCCCCCCTTTACGAGCAGTACTTC. Its protein product is CASSPPLYEQYF.

The J gene is TRBJ2-1, the V gene TRBV4-2; 7 positions match TRBD2. The CDR3 contains 13 residues. The J segment lost 10 bases and the V segment lost 4 bases, leaving 7 bases of the junction unmatched. In germline, CDR1 is LGHNA, CDR2 YNFKEQ. The CDR3 nucleotides read TGTGCCAGCAGCCTCTTCGAGCGGGAAGAGCAGTTCTTC. It translates to CASSLFEREEQFF.